The sequence of this TCR beta chain was determined in a study of low-dose radiotherapy and immunotherapy resistance in tumors. The wider study: Cohort 1 was treated with 0.5 Gy per fraction at 2-week intervals, amounting to 6.5 Gy overall. With cycle 1 day 1 as the start, patients took oral aspirin 300 mg daily for four cycles.

Time point noted: after trial treatment. Treatment given: LDRT plus nivolumab, ipilimumab, low-dose cyclophosphamide and aspirin (RACIN trial). Every donor was treated with nivolumab, ipilimumab, aspirin, low-dose cyclophosphamide and also low-dose radiotherapy. The junction had 9 bases not matched to a gene; V was cut back by 1 base and J by 6 bases. CDR3 length equals 15 residues. From germline, CDR1 is SGHAT and CDR2 FQNNGV. TRAV- and TRBV-specific primers were used for first-strand cDNA, which covered alpha and beta chains. TCR amplification used 20 to 25 PCR cycles, a constant-region primer and a V-primer adapter. TCRdb called the reads again in MiXCR, with one record for every CDR3 protein. The sample includes around 100,000 distinct CDR3 sequences, under 25% of them seen just once.

The source is a male donor with prostate cancer. Sequences were derived from PBMCs, sampled after low-dose radiotherapy plus immunotherapy. This rearrangement joins TRBV11-2 to TRBJ2-7; 7 bases match TRBD1. CDR3 residues: CASSLGAGGEFEQYF. In DNA, the CDR3 is TGTGCCAGCAGCTTAGGTGCAGGGGGAGAGTTCGAGCAGTACTTC.